A single sample is the source of the 23 T cell receptor beta chains below, sequenced in a study of post-analysis software for immune sequencing data. Unique molecular identifiers featured in each of the TCR beta cDNA libraries. Each CDR3 protein gets one entry after TCRdb re-called the PCR reads with MiXCR. The sample yields 740,000 or so distinct CDR3 sequences, roughly half seen once. These receptors' targets are unknown. Study findings and constraints: There were a few TRBV segments more frequent in patients than controls, and TRBV5-6, TRBV5-1 and TRBV20-1 were among them.

Sequenced sample: blood. Receptors were obtained from a girl between 5 and 17 years old with multiple sclerosis.

In regard to this clonotype: At one end, the junction sequence differs from germline, possibly due to a read error. The chain joins TRBV10-3 to TRBJ2-7; 8 nucleotides match TRBD2. The CDR3 has 15 amino acids. Germline-derived CDR1 and CDR2 are ENHRY and SYGVKD. The CDR3 here is CAISESTSAPYEQYF. CDR3 nucleotide sequence: TGTGCCATCAGCGAGTCGACTAGCGCACCCTACGAGCAGTACTTC.

In its sample, this clonotype was seen a few times. V and J are TRBV30 and TRBJ1-1, with a weak D call TRBD1 (5 bases). The germline V and J ends were trimmed by 3 bases and 1 base, with 15 bases remaining between them. The CDR3 consists of 15 residues. The germline CDR1 and CDR2 sequences are GTSNPN and SVGIG (reference sequence). In DNA, the CDR3 is TGTGCCTGGAGAGTGCCGGGACTCACGAACACTGAAGCTTTCTTT. Protein product: CAWRVPGLTNTEAFF.

The chain carries TRBV20-1 and TRBJ1-2; tentatively, D is TRBD1 (5 bases). Germline V lookup: CDR1 DFQATT, CDR2 SNEGSKA (reference sequence). The CDR3 has 13 residues. V was pared by 6 bases and J by 0 bases, with 11 bases between. This CDR3 reads CSANTGSNYGYTF. CDR3 sequence (DNA): TGCAGTGCGAATACAGGTTCTAACTATGGCTACACCTTC.

This clonotype was observed a few times. The chain couples TRBV29-1 to TRBJ1-1; possible D gene TRBD1, 6 bases. CDR1 SQVTM and CDR2 ANQGSEA come from the germline V gene. V was clipped by 5 bases and J by 0 bases, with 10 bases between them. CDR3 length: 13 residues. The CDR3 DNA reads as TGCAGCGTTCAGGGGTTAATGAACACTGAAGCTTTCTTT. This encodes CSVQGLMNTEAFF. Based on the CDR3 plus reference TRBV29-1 and TRBJ1-1, the full variable domain is SAVISQKPSRDICQRGTSLTIQCQVDSQVTMMFWYRQQPGQSLTLIATANQGSEATYESGFVIDKFPISRPNLTFSTLTVSNMSPEDSSIYLCSVQGLMNTEAFFGQGTRLTVV.

The V and J genes are TRBV27 and TRBJ1-1; TRBD1 matches at 7 bases. The germline V gene has CDR1 MNHEY and CDR2 SMNVEV (reference sequence). Losses at the gene ends were 8 bases for V and 3 bases for J; bases not matched to a gene: 12. The CDR3 length is 15 residues. The CDR3 region is CASFPRHRGDTEAFF. The CDR3 nucleotides are TGTGCCAGCTTCCCTCGCCACAGGGGAGACACTGAAGCTTTCTTT.

A few counts support this clonotype. This CDR3 reads CASSKRGAGETQYF. CDR3 nucleotides: TGTGCCAGCAGCAAGCGGGGGGCCGGGGAGACCCAGTACTTC. V and J are TRBV7-8 and TRBJ2-5; 9 bases line up with TRBD2. The CDR3 spans 14 residues. Germline V gene lookup returns CDR1 SGHVS and CDR2 FQNEAQ. V lost 5 bases, J lost 5 bases, and 6 bases stayed unmatched.

The CDR3 DNA reads as TGCGCCAGCAGCCAAGACCCCCACACGGGCTATGGCTACACCTTC. It yields the protein CASSQDPHTGYGYTF. The chain has TRBV4-1 and TRBJ1-2; D not resolved. With 0 bases removed from V and 4 bases from J, the gap between germline ends came to 12 bases. This CDR3 region has 15 residues. Germline CDR1 is MGHRA and CDR2 is YSYEKL.

V usage is TRBV4-1 and J usage is TRBJ2-5, with D uncertain. V shed 3 bases and J shed 5 bases, with 10 bases lying between them. Germline V gene lookup returns CDR1 MGHRA and CDR2 YSYEKL. This CDR3 comprises 13 residues. CDR3 nucleotides: TGCGCCAGCAGCCAGCTACCCTGGGAGACCCAGTACTTC. Its translation: CASSQLPWETQYF.

The chain links TRBV11-2 to TRBJ2-3; 12 bases align to TRBD2. The germline gives CDR1 SGHAT, CDR2 FQNNGV. The CDR3 contains 17 residues. V trimming: 3 bases; J trimming: 2 bases; junction bases outside the gene matches: 6. CDR3 coding DNA: TGTGCCAGCAGCTTTTTCCTAGCGGGAGGGAACACAGATACGCAGTATTTT. This encodes CASSFFLAGGNTDTQYF.

This chain links TRBV20-1 with TRBJ2-2; D unresolved. V was cut by 0 bases and J by 1 base, with 6 bases left in between. Germline V gene data show CDR1 as DFQATT and CDR2 as SNEGSKA (reference sequence). The CDR3 is 14 amino acids. CDR3 loop: CSARDNRNTGELFF. The DNA for the CDR3 is TGCAGTGCTAGAGATAACCGGAACACCGGGGAGCTGTTTTTT.

In its sample, this clonotype was seen a few times. The V and J genes are TRBV29-1 and TRBJ2-7; 11 bases map to TRBD2. This CDR3 is 12 amino acids long. From germline, CDR1 is SQVTM and CDR2 ANQGSEA. The V and J ends lost 7 bases and 3 bases, in that order; junction bases with no gene match: 2. The CDR3 loop reads CSALAGVYEQYF. The CDR3 nucleotides read TGCAGCGCACTAGCGGGAGTCTACGAGCAGTACTTC.

The chain joins TRBV11-1 to TRBJ2-4; TRBD2 aligns across 11 bases. Trimming took 5 bases from V and 9 from J; bases not matched to a gene: 12. This CDR3 has 16 amino acids. From germline, CDR1 is SGHAT and CDR2 FQDESV (reference sequence). CDR3 sequence: CASSLLAGGGLSIQYF. The DNA of the CDR3 is TGTGCCAGCAGCCTGCTAGCGGGAGGAGGCCTTTCCATTCAGTACTTC.

The chain is built from TRBV29-1 and TRBJ1-2, with 8 bases that match TRBD1. CDR3 length equals 15 residues. Germline trimming cut 5 bases from V and 2 bases from J; bases unmatched to any gene: 10. CDR1 and CDR2 (germline): SQVTM, ANQGSEA. The chain's CDR3 is CSVYTDRASNYGYTF. CDR3 sequence (DNA): TGCAGCGTTTACACGGACAGGGCCTCAAACTATGGCTACACCTTC.

In its sample, this clonotype was seen a few times. The chain employs TRBV20-1 and TRBJ2-7; D is perhaps TRBD1 (6 bases). CDR1 is DFQATT, CDR2 SNEGSKA, per germline (reference sequence). CDR3 size: 13 residues. In DNA, the CDR3 is TGCAGCGCAGGGGAGTGGCTTTCCTACGAGCAGTACTTC. Protein product: CSAGEWLSYEQYF.

In its sample, this clonotype was seen a few times. The CDR3 protein is CASSLDSDRAYYNEQFF. CDR3 nucleotides: TGTGCCAGCAGCTTAGATTCGGACAGGGCTTACTACAATGAGCAGTTCTTC. The rearrangement links TRBV11-2 to TRBJ2-1; TRBD1 matches 8 bases. The CDR3 contains 17 residues. From germline, CDR1 is SGHAT and CDR2 FQNNGV. V gave up 0 bases and J gave up 3 bases; unmatched junction bases: 7. The entire variable domain, with the rest obtained from reference TRBV11-2 and TRBJ2-1, is as follows: EAGVAQSPRYKIIEKRQSVAFWCNPISGHATLYWYQQILGQGPKLLIQFQNNGVVDDSQLPKDRFSAERLKGVDSTLKIQPAKLEDSAVYLCASSLDSDRAYYNEQFFGPGTRLTVL.

The rearrangement links TRBV6-1 to TRBJ2-1; 9 nucleotides align to TRBD2. Trimming took 2 bases from V and 7 from J; bases not matched to a gene: 3. Germline values: CDR1 MNHNS, CDR2 SASEGT. CDR3 size: 14 residues. The CDR3 DNA follows: TGTGCCAGCAGTGAATTGGCGGGAGGGAATGAGCAGTTCTTC. Translated, it gives CASSELAGGNEQFF.

The chain couples TRBV20-1 to TRBJ2-1; D might be TRBD2 (5 bases). CDR3 size: 16 residues. Between the trimmed V and J ends, which lost 0 bases and 7 bases, there was a span of 19 bases. Germline CDR1 DFQATT, CDR2 SNEGSKA (reference sequence). CDR3 sequence: CSAREVRPGIRNEQFF. CDR3 coding DNA: TGCAGTGCTAGAGAGGTTCGGCCGGGAATTCGAAATGAGCAGTTCTTC.

This clonotype occurred a few times. The V call is TRBV7-3, the J call TRBJ2-1; D call uncertain. Between the trimmed V and J ends, which lost 2 bases and 3 bases, there was a span of 8 bases. From germline, CDR1 is SGHTA and CDR2 FQGTGA. The CDR3 is made up of 14 amino acids. DNA of the CDR3: TGTGCCAGCAGCTTAGGGTGGGGCTACAATGAGCAGTTCTTC. Translated: CASSLGWGYNEQFF.

As to this clonotype: A junction end diverges from the germline sequence, so it may reflect a read error. This chain connects TRBV6-4 to TRBJ2-7; 9 bases align to TRBD2. The germline V gene has CDR1 MRHNA and CDR2 SNTAGT. The CDR3 contains 16 residues. CDR3 amino acids: CTSSDSGGRDYNEQYF. In DNA form, the CDR3 reads TGTACCAGCAGTGACTCTGGCGGGAGGGATTACAATGAGCAGTACTTC.

CDR3 amino acids: CASSQDPTGLAGAEDTQYF. The CDR3 nucleotides read TGTGCCAGCAGCCAAGATCCTACTGGGTTAGCGGGAGCAGAGGATACGCAGTATTTT. J is TRBJ2-3 and V is TRBV3-1; 9 nucleotides align to TRBD2. Germline CDR1 is LGHDT and CDR2 is YNNKEL (reference sequence). Trimming took 0 bases from V and 6 from J; bases not matched to a gene: 16. The CDR3 spans 19 residues.

This clonotype is a singleton in its sample. CDR3 sequence (DNA): TGTGCCAGCAGCCAACAGGTGCATGAAAAACTGTTTTTT. Translation: CASSQQVHEKLFF. The rearrangement uses TRBV3-1 and TRBJ1-4; no firm D call. Trimming removed 2 bases at V and 6 bases at J, with 7 bases between. The CDR3 is 13 residues long. The germline CDR1 and CDR2 sequences are LGHDT and YNNKEL (reference sequence).

The V gene is TRBV20-1, the J gene TRBJ2-3; D is possibly TRBD1 (5 bases). Trimming cost V 0 bases and J 4 bases, with 5 bases left between them. This CDR3 spans 12 amino acids. Germline V gene sequence: CDR1 DFQATT, CDR2 SNEGSKA (reference sequence). The CDR3 sequence is CSARETADTQYF. The DNA for the CDR3 is TGCAGTGCTAGAGAGACAGCAGATACGCAGTATTTT.

V gene TRBV21-1 combines with J gene TRBJ2-5; TRBD2, the D gene given by the table, was not confirmed from the DNA. The better agreement between TRBJ2-7 and the DNA end casts doubt on the J call. TRBV21-1 has pseudogene status. The CDR3 contains 16 residues. The CDR3 DNA follows: TGTGCCAGCAGCAAAGTCTGGCCTAGCGGGAGAGGCGAGCAGTACTTC. Amino acid sequence: CASSKVWPSGRGEQYF.